This T cell receptor (beta chain) was found in a study of T cells after yellow fever vaccination. Note on this clonotype: The junction differs from germline at one of its ends, possibly a read error.

This CDR3 comprises 13 residues. TCRdb passed the 5' RACE reads through MiXCR, listing each CDR3 protein once. This sample has more than 3,500 distinct CDR3 sequences; less than 9.5% occur once, and the top ten carry around 70%. Whole-study findings and limits: Post-booster repertoires again held most primary-vaccination clones (about 95% CD4, approximately 90% CD8). On re-exposure, the response was weaker but peaked faster, at day 5 versus 15. Practically every clonotype that responded to the vaccine could not be detected in sorted memory subsets on day 0.

The material sequenced was PBMCs, either bulk or a sorted T-cell subset (CD4+, CD8+, memory, or dextramer-sorted; not recorded which), taken roughly seven weeks after the first yellow fever vaccination. The sequence was obtained from a young man who received the YFV17D yellow fever vaccine. The chain uses TRBV12-3 or TRBV12-4 and TRBJ2-7; no definite D call. For the CDR3, the DNA is TGTGCCAGGAGTTATTGGACGCCCTACGAGCAGTACTTC. Its protein product is CARSYWTPYEQYF.